Below are 21 T cell receptor beta chains sequenced from a single sample in a study of shared clonotypes between healthy human individuals. Profiled with immunoSEQ multiplex PCR; TCRdb holds only in-frame clones, not every one. The data contain some 1.5 million clones, 95% to 99% of them seen just once; the ten biggest clones take up around 0.45%. The specimen sequenced was naive CD4+ T cells sorted from blood. Documented subset: CD45RA+ positively selected. Every receptor here comes from a man aged 25 to 45 in good health.

The CDR3 loop reads CASSYSTSGRGLGNEQFF. The CDR3 DNA reads TGTGCCAGCAGCTACTCGACTAGCGGGAGAGGTCTGGGGAATGAGCAGTTCTTC. V is TRBV11-2 and J is TRBJ2-1; TRBD2 matches at 12 bases. The CDR3 is made up of 18 amino acids. V was clipped by 4 bases and J by 7 bases; unmatched bases: 14. Germline V CDR1 and CDR2: SGHAT, FQNNGV.

V gene TRBV7-9 combines with J gene TRBJ1-4; 8 bases line up with TRBD1. Germline trimming cut 6 bases from V and 7 bases from J; bases unmatched to any gene: 7. This CDR3 has 14 amino acids. From germline, CDR1 is SEHNR and CDR2 FQNEAQ (reference sequence). CDR3 nucleotides: TGTGCCAGCAGTCTAACAGGGGGGTCTGAAAAACTGTTTTTT. Amino acid sequence: CASSLTGGSEKLFF.

The chain recombines TRBV7-6 with TRBJ1-4; D gene uncertain. This CDR3 contains 16 residues. Germline V CDR1 and CDR2: SGHVS, FNYEAQ. V gave up 0 bases and J gave up 0 bases, with 8 bases separating them. The CDR3 DNA is TGTGCCAGCAGCTTAGCGACGGGAGCAACTAATGAAAAACTGTTTTTT. Protein: CASSLATGATNEKLFF.

CDR3 sequence: CASSPVPGSADTQYF. The CDR3 nucleotides read TGCGCCAGCAGCCCAGTTCCGGGGAGTGCAGATACGCAGTATTTT. The chain carries TRBV5-1 and TRBJ2-3; TRBD2 might be the D (5 bases). CDR1 and CDR2 from the germline V gene are SGHRS and YFSETQ. This CDR3 is 15 amino acids long. V was trimmed by 4 bases and J by 4 bases, leaving 16 bases between them.

The chain combines TRBV10-3 with TRBJ2-1; either TRBD1 or TRBD2 may supply D (5 bases each). The CDR3 extends over 16 amino acids. Trimming cost V 0 bases and J 0 bases, with 9 bases left between them. Germline values: CDR1 ENHRY, CDR2 SYGVKD. The CDR3 loop reads CAISESRGSSYNEQFF. The DNA of the CDR3 is TGTGCCATCAGTGAGTCTCGGGGCAGCTCCTACAATGAGCAGTTCTTC.

J is TRBJ2-3 and V is TRBV11-2; either TRBD1 or TRBD2 may supply D (5 bases each). CDR1 is SGHAT, CDR2 FQNNGV, per germline. This CDR3 has 15 amino acids. V was shortened by 5 bases and J by 2 bases, with 14 bases between the two germline ends. Here the CDR3 reads CASSTVGGITDTQYF. For the CDR3, the DNA is TGTGCCAGCAGCACCGTTGGGGGAATCACAGATACGCAGTATTTT.

This sequence joins TRBV28 and TRBJ2-2, with a tentative D call TRBD2 (5 bases). From germline, CDR1 is MDHEN and CDR2 SYDVKM. The CDR3 consists of 14 residues. Between the trimmed V and J ends, which lost 6 bases and 1 base, there was a span of 9 bases. CDR3 in DNA: TGTGCCAGCAGAACCGGGAAGAACACCGGGGAGCTGTTTTTT. It is translated as CASRTGKNTGELFF.

This chain uses TRBV10-3 with TRBJ1-1; D is perhaps TRBD1 (5 bases). CDR1 is ENHRY and CDR2 is SYGVKD in the germline V gene. The CDR3 has 12 amino acids. V was cut by 8 bases and J by 4 bases, with 11 bases left in between. CDR3 loop: CAIAVGGTEAFF. The CDR3 DNA follows: TGTGCCATCGCCGTCGGGGGCACTGAAGCTTTCTTT.

The V and J genes are TRBV27 and TRBJ2-1, with TRBD1 matching 11 bases. The CDR3 is made up of 14 amino acids. Germline trimming cut 7 bases from V and 8 bases from J; bases unmatched to any gene: 7. CDR1 MNHEY and CDR2 SMNVEV come from the germline V gene (reference sequence). The DNA for the CDR3 is TGTGCCAGCAAAACTGGGACAGGGGGGGATGAGCAGTTCTTC. It yields the protein CASKTGTGGDEQFF.

J is TRBJ2-5 and V is TRBV5-3; the D gene could be TRBD1 or TRBD2 (6 bases each). TRBV5-3 is an ORF for which the function is uncertain. V lost 0 bases and J 5 bases, leaving 20 bases between the germline ends. The length of the CDR3 is 17 residues. The CDR3 DNA follows: TGTGCCAGAAGCTTGGATATTGTGCGCACAGGGAGGGAGACCCAGTACTTC. It is translated as CARSLDIVRTGRETQYF.

The rearrangement uses TRBV5-6 and TRBJ2-2; D unclear. Trimming cost V 5 bases and J 7 bases, with 18 bases left between them. Germline V CDR1 and CDR2: SGHDT, YYEEEE. This CDR3 comprises 15 residues. The CDR3 protein is CASSRLNSYHGELFF. The CDR3 DNA reads TGTGCCAGCAGTCGACTTAACAGTTATCACGGGGAGCTGTTTTTT.

The chain uses TRBV6-4 and TRBJ1-4; tentatively, D is TRBD1 (6 bases). Germline V lookup: CDR1 MRHNA, CDR2 SNTAGT. This CDR3 region has 17 residues. Trimming pared 0 bases from V and 6 bases from J, leaving 17 bases between. The chain's CDR3 is CASSDSKQGWLHEKLFF. CDR3 bases: TGTGCCAGCAGTGACTCGAAACAGGGATGGTTGCATGAAAAACTGTTTTTT.

This clone was seen once. This rearrangement joins TRBV5-1 to TRBJ2-1; 15 bases align to TRBD2. CDR1 and CDR2 from the germline V gene are SGHRS and YFSETQ. Unmatched junction bases numbered 8, after V lost 4 bases and J lost 9 bases. The CDR3 runs 16 residues. The chain's CDR3 is CASSTGLAGGRSEQFF. DNA for the CDR3: TGCGCCAGCAGCACCGGACTAGCGGGAGGGCGTAGTGAGCAGTTCTTC.

This chain links TRBV2 with TRBJ1-4; no clear D gene. Trimming pared 5 bases from V and 7 bases from J, leaving 11 bases between. CDR3 length equals 13 residues. Per germline, CDR1 SNHLY and CDR2 FYNNEI. In DNA, the CDR3 is TGTGCCAGCAGTCTGACCTGGGGTGAAAAACTGTTTTTT. This encodes CASSLTWGEKLFF.

V usage is TRBV10-3 and J usage is TRBJ1-5; no clear D gene. Trimming cost V 9 bases and J 5 bases, with 14 bases left between them. This CDR3 comprises 13 residues. Looked up from germline, CDR1 is ENHRY and CDR2 is SYGVKD. This CDR3 is CAIREVGDQPQHF. For the CDR3, the DNA is TGTGCCATAAGAGAAGTCGGAGATCAGCCCCAGCATTTT.

The V call is TRBV9, the J call TRBJ2-3; 12 bases fit TRBD2. The J segment lost 3 bases and the V segment lost 6 bases, leaving 5 bases of the junction unmatched. The germline V gene has CDR1 SGDLS and CDR2 YYNGEE. The CDR3 is 15 residues long. The CDR3 loop is CASTRLAGVTDTQYF. CDR3 bases: TGTGCCAGCACAAGACTAGCGGGAGTGACAGATACGCAGTATTTT. The variable domain in full, with the rest retrieved from reference TRBV9 and TRBJ2-3, is DSGVTQTPKHLITATGQRVTLRCSPRSGDLSVYWYQQSLDQGLQFLIQYYNGEERAKGNILERFSAQQFPDLHSELNLSSLELGDSALYFCASTRLAGVTDTQYFGPGTRLTVL.

This rearrangement joins TRBV5-1 to TRBJ2-1; TRBD2 might be the D (6 bases). Deletions cut 4 bases from V and 3 bases from J, with 11 bases between. The CDR3 extends over 14 amino acids. CDR1 is SGHRS and CDR2 is YFSETQ in the germline V gene. The CDR3 DNA reads TGCGCCAGCAGCCCGGGGGTCTACTACAATGAGCAGTTCTTC. Encoded protein: CASSPGVYYNEQFF. Drawing the rest from reference TRBV5-1 and TRBJ2-1, the complete variable domain is KAGVTQTPRYLIKTRGQQVTLSCSPISGHRSVSWYQQTPGQGLQFLFEYFSETQRNKGNFPGRFSGRQFSNSRSEMNVSTLELGDSALYLCASSPGVYYNEQFFGPGTRLTVL.

The CDR3 DNA reads TGTGCCAGCAGCGTAGACAGGATCGCTGAAGCTTTCTTT. Amino acid sequence: CASSVDRIAEAFF. The chain has TRBV5-6 and TRBJ1-1; a possible D gene is TRBD1 (6 bases). V lost 4 bases to trimming and J lost 6 bases, with 13 bases between them. In germline, CDR1 is SGHDT, CDR2 YYEEEE. The CDR3 runs to 13 residues.

The genes are TRBV27 and TRBJ2-7; D gene unclear. The CDR3 runs 16 residues. Germline V lookup: CDR1 MNHEY, CDR2 SMNVEV (reference sequence). Trimming took off 2 bases at V and 2 bases at J, with 16 bases between the two ends. The CDR3 bases are TGTGCCAGCAGTTTAATGGGAACTGTGGAGACCTACGAGCAGTACTTC. This translates into CASSLMGTVETYEQYF.

The chain links TRBV2 to TRBJ1-4; D is uncertain. V lost 6 bases and J 8 bases, leaving 16 bases between the germline ends. Germline values: CDR1 SNHLY, CDR2 FYNNEI. The CDR3 has 14 amino acids. CDR3 coding DNA: TGTGCCAGCAGAGTAAGGGCCGGAGGGGAAAAACTGTTTTTT. It translates to CASRVRAGGEKLFF.

The count of this clone is one. The chain recombines TRBV5-1 with TRBJ1-4, with 11 nucleotides matching TRBD1. This CDR3 spans 17 amino acids. V lost 5 bases, J lost 3 bases, and 9 bases stayed unmatched. CDR1 and CDR2 (germline): SGHRS, YFSETQ. CDR3 nucleotides: TGCGCCAGCAGGCCGGGACAGGGGGTATCGTCTAATGAAAAACTGTTTTTT. This codes for CASRPGQGVSSNEKLFF.